This T cell receptor beta chain was captured by sequencing in a study of response to subunit inactivated influenza vaccine. One entry per CDR3 protein, called by TCRdb with MiXCR from the RT-PCR reads. The sample holds a few hundred thousand distinct CDR3 sequences; 21% are singletons and the top ten take 9.5% to 13%. Overall study findings and caveats: Few new T cells, the authors suggested, are recruited by each seasonal influenza vaccination.

For this clonotype: Its antigen is unknown.

There are 15 residues in the CDR3. Germline assignment: CDR1 SGHTA and CDR2 FQGNSA. V lost 3 bases and J 6 bases, leaving 14 bases between the germline ends. The material was PBMCs from blood, obtained 21 months after vaccination. The V and J genes are TRBV7-2 and TRBJ1-4, with D unresolved. This receptor was obtained from a man between 50 and 70 years old who received an inactivated influenza vaccine. Written as DNA, the CDR3 is TGTGCCAGCAGCTTTAGCAGCTCCCGTGATGAAAAACTGTTTTTT. This encodes CASSFSSSRDEKLFF. The entire variable domain, with the rest obtained from reference TRBV7-2 and TRBJ1-4, is as follows: GAGVSQSPSNKVTEKGKDVELRCDPISGHTALYWYRQSLGQGLEFLIYFQGNSAPDKSGLPSDRFSAERTGGSVSTLTIQRTQQEDSAVYLCASSFSSSRDEKLFFGSGTQLSVL.